Presented here are 7 T cell receptor beta chains from one specimen sequenced in a study of blood T cell repertoires in COVID-19. Repertoires were generated with immunoSEQ multiplex PCR, while TCRdb's copy carries only in-frame clones and drops some. The sample contains 86,000 or so clones, roughly 96% of which appear only once. The source material was peripheral blood. These receptors all come from a human donor with active COVID-19. The donor label of this sample is uncertain.

The V gene is TRBV18, the J gene TRBJ2-3, with 8 bases matching TRBD2. Germline assignment: CDR1 KGHSH and CDR2 LQKENI. The CDR3 totals 18 residues. J was trimmed by 2 bases and V by 0 bases; bases with no gene match: 10. The CDR3 spells CASSPPSPTSAYTDTQYF. Written as DNA, the CDR3 is TGTGCCAGCTCACCACCGAGCCCGACTAGCGCATACACAGATACGCAGTATTTT.

In DNA form, the CDR3 reads TGCGCCAGCAGCCCGGAAGCGGGGGGGGGCACAGATACGCAGTATTTT. Amino acids: CASSPEAGGGTDTQYF. This chain uses TRBV5-1 with TRBJ2-3; TRBD2 aligns across 10 bases. J lost 1 base, V lost 4 bases, and 6 bases had no gene match. The germline V gene encodes CDR1 SGHRS and CDR2 YFSETQ. The CDR3 is 16 amino acids.

This chain links TRBV4-1 with TRBJ1-2, with TRBD1 as a possible D gene (5 bases). This CDR3 is 14 amino acids long. Germline V CDR1 and CDR2: MGHRA, YSYEKL. V lost 1 base to trimming and J lost 4 bases, with 10 bases between them. In DNA, the CDR3 is TGCGCCAGCAGCCAAGCCACAGGTTTCTATGGCTACACCTTC. As protein: CASSQATGFYGYTF.

The chain uses TRBV4-2 and TRBJ2-2, with 8 bases aligning to TRBD2. The CDR3 sequence is 16 residues long. Germline values: CDR1 LGHNA, CDR2 YNFKEQ. V lost 8 bases, J lost 3 bases, and 11 bases stayed unmatched. For the CDR3, the DNA is TGTGCCAGCTCCCCCCCGGGAGGGGAACACACCGGGGAGCTGTTTTTT. This translates into CASSPPGGEHTGELFF.

CDR3 in DNA: TGTGCCAGCAGCTCACCGGGACAGCGGACCGGGGAGCTGTTTTTT. Translated: CASSSPGQRTGELFF. This sequence joins TRBV13 and TRBJ2-2; 7 bases align to TRBD1. The CDR3 runs 15 residues. CDR1 and CDR2 (germline): PRHDT, FYEKMQ (reference sequence). Trimming took 4 bases from V and 5 from J; bases not matched to a gene: 7.

The rearrangement uses TRBV10-3 and TRBJ1-6; 7 nucleotides align to TRBD1. The germline V gene has CDR1 ENHRY and CDR2 SYGVKD. J was trimmed by 13 bases and V by 6 bases; bases with no gene match: 15. This CDR3 is built from 15 residues. Written as DNA, the CDR3 is TGTGCCATCAGCCCAAGAAAAGAAACAGGGGATCCCCTCCACTTT. It specifies CAISPRKETGDPLHF.

The V call is TRBV6-5, the J call TRBJ1-2; TRBD1 matches at 10 bases. The CDR3 runs 15 residues. J was trimmed by 8 bases and V by 0 bases; bases with no gene match: 6. CDR1 and CDR2 (germline): MNHEY, SVGAGI. The CDR3 DNA reads as TGTGCCAGCAGTTACTCTAGGGACAGGGGACTCGGCTACACCTTC. Residues: CASSYSRDRGLGYTF.